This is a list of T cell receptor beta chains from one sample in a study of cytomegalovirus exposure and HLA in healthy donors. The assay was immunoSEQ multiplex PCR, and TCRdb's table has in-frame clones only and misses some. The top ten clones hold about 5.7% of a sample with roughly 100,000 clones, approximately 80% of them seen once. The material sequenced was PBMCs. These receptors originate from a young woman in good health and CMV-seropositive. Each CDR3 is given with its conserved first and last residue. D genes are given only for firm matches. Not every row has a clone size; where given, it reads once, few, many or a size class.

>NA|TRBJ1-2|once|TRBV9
TGTGCCAGCAGCAAAGAGGAATTGTACGGCTACACCTTC
CASSKEELYGYTF
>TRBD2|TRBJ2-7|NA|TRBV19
TGTGCCAGTATGCCCGGTCTGCTAGCGGGAGGTGAGCAGTACTTC
CASMPGLLAGGEQYF
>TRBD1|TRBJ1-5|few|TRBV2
TGTGCCAGCAGGACAGGGAATCAGCCCCAGCATTTT
CASRTGNQPQHF
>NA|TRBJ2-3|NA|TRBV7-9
TGTGCCAGCAGCTTCCTTGGGGGGAGAGACTCAGATACGCAGTATTTT
CASSFLGGRDSDTQYF
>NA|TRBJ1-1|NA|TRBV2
TGTGCCAGCAGTGTAGAGGCCACGGTCACTGAAGCTTTCTTT
CASSVEATVTEAFF
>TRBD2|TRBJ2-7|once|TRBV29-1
TGCAGCGTTGCCCCACCGGGAGGGCCAAACTACGAGCAGTACTTC
CSVAPPGGPNYEQYF
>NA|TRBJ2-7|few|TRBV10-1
TGCGCCAGCTCACCAATGACACCACCATACGAGCAGTACTTC
CASSPMTPPYEQYF
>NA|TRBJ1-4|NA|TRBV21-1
TGTGCCAGCAGCAAAATGGGCCTCAGGGTGTATGAAAAACTGTTTTTT
CASSKMGLRVYEKLFF
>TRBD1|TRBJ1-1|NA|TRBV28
TGTGCCAGCAGTGGGGGACAGGCGGGCGACACTGAAGCTTTCTTT
CASSGGQAGDTEAFF
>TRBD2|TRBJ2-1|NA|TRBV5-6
TGTGCCAGCAGCCTGGGACTAGCAAGTTACAATGAGCAGTTCTTC
CASSLGLASYNEQFF
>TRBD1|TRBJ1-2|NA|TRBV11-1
TGTGCCAGCAGCCTACAGGGGGCTTGGAGCGGCTACACCTTC
CASSLQGAWSGYTF
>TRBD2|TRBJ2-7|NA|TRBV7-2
TGTGCCAGCAGCTCGGGACTAGCGGGAGGTAGAGCCGAGCAGTACTTC
CASSSGLAGGRAEQYF
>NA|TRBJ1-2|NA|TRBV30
TGTGCCTTCTACGGGACAAGAGGCTACACCTTC
CAFYGTRGYTF
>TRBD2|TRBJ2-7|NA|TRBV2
TGTGCCAGCAGTGGACGTCTAGCGGGACGCTACGAGCAGTACTTC
CASSGRLAGRYEQYF
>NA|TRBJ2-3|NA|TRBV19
TGTGCCAGTAGTATCGATGGGAGTATAGATACGCAGTATTTT
CASSIDGSIDTQYF
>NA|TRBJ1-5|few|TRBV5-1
TGCGCCAGCAGCTTAAGCGGCGCGAGCAATCAGCCCCAGCATTTT
CASSLSGASNQPQHF
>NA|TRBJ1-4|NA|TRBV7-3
TGTGCCGCCCTTTATTTAGGTCAGGGTAATGAAAAACTGTTTTTT
CAALYLGQGNEKLFF
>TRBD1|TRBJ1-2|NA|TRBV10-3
TGTGCCTCCGGGGACAGGGGGTTCCGGGGCTACACCTTC
CASGDRGFRGYTF
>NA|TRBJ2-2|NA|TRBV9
TGTGCCAGCAGGGGAGAAGGCGGGGAGCTGTTTTTT
CASRGEGGELFF
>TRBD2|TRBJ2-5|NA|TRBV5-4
TGTGCCAGCAGATTCGGGGGAGGGGAGACCCAGTACTTC
CASRFGGGETQYF
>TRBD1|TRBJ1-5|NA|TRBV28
TGTGCCAGCAGTTTACAAGGGACAGGGGATCAGCCCCAGCATTTT
CASSLQGTGDQPQHF
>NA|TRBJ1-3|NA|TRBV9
TGTGCCAGCAGCCCACGAGGGTCAGGCTCTGGAAACACCATATATTTT
CASSPRGSGSGNTIYF
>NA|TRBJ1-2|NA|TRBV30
TGTGCCTGGAGTGTGGGGGGACCTGTGGAAGGCTACACCTTC
CAWSVGGPVEGYTF
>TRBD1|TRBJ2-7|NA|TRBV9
TGTGCCAGCAGCGCCGGGACAGGGGGGGGTTACGAGCAGTACTTC
CASSAGTGGGYEQYF
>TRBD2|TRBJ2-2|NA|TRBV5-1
TGCGCCAGCAGCACGGGACTAGCGGCGAACACCGGGGAGCTGTTTTTT
CASSTGLAANTGELFF
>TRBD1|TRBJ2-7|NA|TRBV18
TGTGCCAGCTCACCCGGGACAGGGGCGTCCTACGAGCAGTACTTC
CASSPGTGASYEQYF
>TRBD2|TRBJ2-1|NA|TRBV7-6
TGTGCCAGCAAGCCAACTAGCGGGGCCTACAATGAGCAGTTCTTC
CASKPTSGAYNEQFF
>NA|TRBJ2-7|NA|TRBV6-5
TGTGCCAGCAGGCAGGGTTTGGGCGTTTACGAGCAGTACTTC
CASRQGLGVYEQYF
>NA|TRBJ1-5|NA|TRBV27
TGTGCCAGCAGTTTATTGCAGGGTAGCAATCAGCCCCAGCATTTT
CASSLLQGSNQPQHF
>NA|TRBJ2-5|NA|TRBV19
TGTGCCAGTAGTATACAGGCAGCCAGCCGCGAGACCCAGTACTTC
CASSIQAASRETQYF
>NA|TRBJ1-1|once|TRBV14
TGTGCCAGCAGCCAAGAACCGACAGGCCCCGAAGCTTTCTTT
CASSQEPTGPEAFF
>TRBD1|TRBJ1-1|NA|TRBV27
TGTGCCAGCAGTTTGACAGGGGTAGCAACTGAAGCTTTCTTT
CASSLTGVATEAFF
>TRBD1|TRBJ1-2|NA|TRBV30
TGTGCCTGGAACCGGGACAGGGGCTATGGCTACACCTTC
CAWNRDRGYGYTF
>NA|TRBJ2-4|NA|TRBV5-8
TGTGCCAGCAGCTTCGGAGGACTAGCCAAAAACATTCAGTACTTC
CASSFGGLAKNIQYF
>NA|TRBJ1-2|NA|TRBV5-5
TGTGCCAGCAGCTTGACAGTCGAATTGGAACGCTACACCTTC
CASSLTVELERYTF
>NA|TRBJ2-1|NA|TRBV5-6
TGTGCCAGCAGCTTCGGGGTAGGCAATGAGCAGTTCTTC
CASSFGVGNEQFF
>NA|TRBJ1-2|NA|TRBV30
TGTGCCTATTTACAGGGTTTCCACCGCGGTGACTATGGCTACACCTTC
CAYLQGFHRGDYGYTF
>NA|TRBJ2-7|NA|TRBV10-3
TGTGCCATCAGTGAGCCGGGACAAAGCTACGAGCAGTACTTC
CAISEPGQSYEQYF
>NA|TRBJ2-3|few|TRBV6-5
TGTGCCAGCACCTTAACTTCTCCGTTCACAGATACGCAGTATTTT
CASTLTSPFTDTQYF
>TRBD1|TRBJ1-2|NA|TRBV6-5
TGTGCCAGCAACAGGGGCTCAGCTAACTATGGCTACACCTTC
CASNRGSANYGYTF
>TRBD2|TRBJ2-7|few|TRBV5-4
TGTGCCAGCAGCCATGGGACTAGCGGGCAATACGAGCAGTACTTC
CASSHGTSGQYEQYF
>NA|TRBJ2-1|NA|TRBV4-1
TGCGCCAGCAGCCCGGCGGGCAGGAGCTCCTACAATGAGCAGTTCTTC
CASSPAGRSSYNEQFF
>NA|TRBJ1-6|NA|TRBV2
TGTGCCAGCAAGAGGGGGGGTGGCTATAATTCACCCCTCCACTTT
CASKRGGGYNSPLHF
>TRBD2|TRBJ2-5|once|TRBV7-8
TGTGCCAGCAGCTTAAGCGGGAGGGCGGAGACCCAGTACTTC
CASSLSGRAETQYF
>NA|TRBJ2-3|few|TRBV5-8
TGTGCCAGCAGCCTGGACAGCCTTTTCACAGATACGCAGTATTTT
CASSLDSLFTDTQYF
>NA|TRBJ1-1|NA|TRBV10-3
TGTGCCATCAGTGAGAGGAGATACACTGAAGCTTTCTTT
CAISERRYTEAFF
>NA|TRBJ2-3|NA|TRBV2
TGTGCCAGCAGTGTACCCGGTAGCACAGATACGCAGTATTTT
CASSVPGSTDTQYF